The entry below gives a single TCR beta chain sequence along with its context. Its target is not known. This specimen belongs to a study of human thymus T cells. The CDR3 totals 14 residues. Trimming cost V 5 bases and J 4 bases, with 14 bases left between them. CDR1 is MNHEY and CDR2 is SMNVEV in the germline V gene (reference sequence). Produced via immunoSEQ multiplex PCR; TCRdb's table is partial and in-frame only. Altogether tens of thousands of clones are present, around 96% being singletons, with the ten largest covering 0.025% to 0.04%. The study used thymus tissue resected during corrective heart surgery. Study results and caveats: Thymic repertoires of unrelated individuals were reported in related research to overlap highly.

Specimen: thymus tissue. The origin of this receptor is a boy under three years old with a congenital heart defect but otherwise immunologically healthy. The chain is built from TRBV27 and TRBJ1-1, with D maybe TRBD1 (6 bases). In DNA, the CDR3 is TGTGCCAGCAGTCCGCCTACAGGGTCCACTGAAGCTTTCTTT. This codes for CASSPPTGSTEAFF.